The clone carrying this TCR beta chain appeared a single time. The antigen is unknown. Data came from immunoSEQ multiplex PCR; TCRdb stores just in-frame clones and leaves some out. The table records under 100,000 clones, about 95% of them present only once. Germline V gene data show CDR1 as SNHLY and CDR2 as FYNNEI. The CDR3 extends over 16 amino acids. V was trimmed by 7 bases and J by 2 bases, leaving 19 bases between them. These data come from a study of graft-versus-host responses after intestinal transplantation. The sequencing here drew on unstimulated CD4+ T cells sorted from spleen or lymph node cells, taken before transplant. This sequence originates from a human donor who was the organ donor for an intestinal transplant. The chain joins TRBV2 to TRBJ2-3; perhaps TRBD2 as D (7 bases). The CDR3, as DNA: TGTGCCAGCAAGGGGGGGATGGCCGGCTACACAGATACGCAGTATTTT. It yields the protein CASKGGMAGYTDTQYF.